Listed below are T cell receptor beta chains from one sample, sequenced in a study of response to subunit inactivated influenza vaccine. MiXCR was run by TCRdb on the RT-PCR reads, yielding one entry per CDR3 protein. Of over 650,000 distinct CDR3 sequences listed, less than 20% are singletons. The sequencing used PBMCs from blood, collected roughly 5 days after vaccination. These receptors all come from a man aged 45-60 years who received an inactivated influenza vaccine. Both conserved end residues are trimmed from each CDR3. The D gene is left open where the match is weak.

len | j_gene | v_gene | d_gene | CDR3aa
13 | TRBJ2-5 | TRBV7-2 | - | ASSLLGQSQETQY
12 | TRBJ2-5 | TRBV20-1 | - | SASPMGSQETQY
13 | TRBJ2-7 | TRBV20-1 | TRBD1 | SAMGSDRGLYEQY
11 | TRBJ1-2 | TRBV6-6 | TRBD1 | ASYRGTGYGYT
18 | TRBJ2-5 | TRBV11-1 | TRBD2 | ASSFPMPGLGHTNKETQY
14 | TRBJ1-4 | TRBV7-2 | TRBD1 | ASSIPLGTGNEKLF
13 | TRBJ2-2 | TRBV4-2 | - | ASSQERRGAGELF
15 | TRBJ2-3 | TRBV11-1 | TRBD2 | ASSPSLSGGTTDTQY
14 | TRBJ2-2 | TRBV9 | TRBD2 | ASSPRLAGNTGELF
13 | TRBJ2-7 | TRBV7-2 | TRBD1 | ASSSTGQGTYEQY
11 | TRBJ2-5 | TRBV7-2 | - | ASSADLAGTQY
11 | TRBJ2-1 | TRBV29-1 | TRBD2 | SAFSGSGREQF
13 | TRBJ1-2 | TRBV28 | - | ASGVGGNTLYGYT
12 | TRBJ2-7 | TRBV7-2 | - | ASSFIMSSYEQY
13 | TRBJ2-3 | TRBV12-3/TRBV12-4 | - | ASSLEAGLTDTQY
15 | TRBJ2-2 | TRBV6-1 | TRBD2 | ASRLAGGPVNTGELF
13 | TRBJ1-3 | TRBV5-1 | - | ASSPNSHSGNTIY
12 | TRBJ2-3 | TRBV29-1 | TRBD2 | SVESGAYTDTQY
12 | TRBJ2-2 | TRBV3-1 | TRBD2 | ASSRRGGSGELF
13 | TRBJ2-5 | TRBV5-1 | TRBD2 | ASSWNLAGQETQY
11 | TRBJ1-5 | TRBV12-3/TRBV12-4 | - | ASRATGGQPQH
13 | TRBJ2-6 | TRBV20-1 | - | SASLTGYGANVLT
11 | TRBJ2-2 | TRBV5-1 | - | ASRQLNTGELF
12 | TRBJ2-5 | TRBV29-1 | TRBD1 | SVKNGQGAETQY
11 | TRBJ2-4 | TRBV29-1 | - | SVVGGDRNIQY
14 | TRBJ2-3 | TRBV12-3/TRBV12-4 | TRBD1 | ASSPQGQGFPDTQY
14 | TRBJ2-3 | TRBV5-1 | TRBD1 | ASSLVAGGATDTQY
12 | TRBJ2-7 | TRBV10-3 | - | AIRTPGRGYEQY
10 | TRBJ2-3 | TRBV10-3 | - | AISPSADTQY
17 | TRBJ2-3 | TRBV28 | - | ASSFPHTPDWGREDTQY
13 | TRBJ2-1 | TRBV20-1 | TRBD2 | SACTSGSWNNEQF
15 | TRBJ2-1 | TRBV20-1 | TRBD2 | SAPILAGIPAYNEQF
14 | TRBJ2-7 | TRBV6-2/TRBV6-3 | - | ATQLRAQGGYYEQY
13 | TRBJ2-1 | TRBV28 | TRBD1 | ASTAAGTGINEQF
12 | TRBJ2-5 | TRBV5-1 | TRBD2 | ASSSPGGQETQY
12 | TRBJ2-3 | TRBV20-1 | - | SARDFGALDTQY
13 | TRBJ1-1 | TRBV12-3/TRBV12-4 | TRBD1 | ASSQGGGGNTEAF
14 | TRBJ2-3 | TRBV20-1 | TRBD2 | SARDQRLAGTDTQY
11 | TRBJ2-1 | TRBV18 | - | ASSPAGHNEQF
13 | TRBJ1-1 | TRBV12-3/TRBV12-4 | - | ASSPAGSGSTEAF
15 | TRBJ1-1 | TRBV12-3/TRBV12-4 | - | ASSFTPKQGRGTEAF
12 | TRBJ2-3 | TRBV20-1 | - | SAKDRGGTDTQY
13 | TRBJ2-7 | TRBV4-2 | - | ASSQDNRNLYEQY
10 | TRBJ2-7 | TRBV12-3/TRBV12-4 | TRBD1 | ASSQDRVQEY
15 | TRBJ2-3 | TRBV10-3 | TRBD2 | AISERLAGTLTDTQY
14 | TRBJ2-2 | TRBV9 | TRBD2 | ASSPGLAGPTGELF
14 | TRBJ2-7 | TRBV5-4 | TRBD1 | ASSLPGTGGFYEQY
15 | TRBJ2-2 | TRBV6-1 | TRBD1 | ASRRQTGAQNTGELF
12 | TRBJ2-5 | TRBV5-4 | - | ASCLIPSQETQY